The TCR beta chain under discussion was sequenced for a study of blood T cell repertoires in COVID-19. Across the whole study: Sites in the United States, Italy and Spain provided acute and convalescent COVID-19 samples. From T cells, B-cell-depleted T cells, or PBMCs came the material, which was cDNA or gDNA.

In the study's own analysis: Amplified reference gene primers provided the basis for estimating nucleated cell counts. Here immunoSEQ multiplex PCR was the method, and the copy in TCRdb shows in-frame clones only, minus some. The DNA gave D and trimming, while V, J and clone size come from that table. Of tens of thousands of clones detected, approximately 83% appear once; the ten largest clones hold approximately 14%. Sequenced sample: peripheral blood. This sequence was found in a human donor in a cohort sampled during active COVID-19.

The CDR3: CASQRQGGTEAFF. The CDR3 DNA follows: TGTGCCAGCCAGCGGCAGGGAGGGACTGAAGCTTTCTTT. The gene calls are TRBV6-5 and TRBJ1-1; perhaps TRBD1 as D (5 bases). Looked up from germline, CDR1 is MNHEY and CDR2 is SVGAGI. This CDR3 contains 13 residues. V was shortened by 8 bases and J by 5 bases, with 15 bases between the two germline ends.